This entry is about one T cell receptor (beta chain). TCRdb's copy holds only in-frame clones and misses some; the assay was immunoSEQ multiplex PCR. The table lists around 43,000 clones, 80% to 90% of them singletons. This entry is derived from a study of OX40 agonist ivuxolimab in advanced cancers. CDR3 length equals 14 residues. V gave up 2 bases and J gave up 12 bases, with 17 bases separating them. In germline, CDR1 is SGHTA, CDR2 FQGTGA. The sequenced sample was CD4+ or CD8+ T cells sorted from blood, obtained in a trial of the OX40 agonist ivuxolimab. The chain employs TRBV7-3 and TRBJ2-1; D is uncertain. The clonotype comes from an adult with an advanced solid tumor such as melanoma, head and neck, liver or kidney cancer. The CDR3: CASSLRMFDSRQFF. In DNA, the CDR3 is TGTGCCAGCAGCTTACGTATGTTTGATAGCAGGCAGTTCTTC.